This entry lists 4 T cell receptor beta chains sequenced from one sample in a study of T cell changes during pregnancy in multiple sclerosis. Repertoires were generated with immunoSEQ multiplex PCR, while TCRdb's copy carries only in-frame clones and drops some. The profile shows around 63,000 clones, 92% of them singletons. Sequenced material: peripheral blood, taken in the third trimester of pregnancy. These receptors came from a female donor in good health, enrolled as a control in a pregnancy study.

The V and J genes are TRBV9 and TRBJ1-3; D ambiguous. CDR3 length: 14 residues. Germline CDR1 is SGDLS and CDR2 is YYNGEE. The V gene lost 3 bases and the J gene lost 4 bases, with 11 bases spanning the gap. In nucleotides, the CDR3 is TGTGCCAGCAGCGCCCATGAGGGAGGAAACACCATATATTTT. Protein sequence: CASSAHEGGNTIYF.

The J gene is TRBJ1-1, the V gene TRBV19, with 8 bases identical to TRBD1. There are 11 residues in the CDR3. Germline CDR1 is LNHDA and CDR2 is SQIVND (reference sequence). In DNA form, the CDR3 reads TGTGGGACAGGGAGGCACACTGAAGCTTTCTTT. It translates to CGTGRHTEAFF.

Note on this clone: Other nucleotide sequences from this sample produce the same CDR3. This chain uses TRBV29-1 with TRBJ2-5, with 7 bases identical to TRBD2. V shed 4 bases and J 1 base; nucleotides not matched to a gene: 6. The CDR3 has 14 amino acids. Germline lookup yields CDR1 SQVTM and CDR2 ANQGSEA. The CDR3 sequence is CSVGLLAGQETQYF. The CDR3 DNA follows: TGCAGCGTTGGACTCTTAGCGGGCCAAGAGACCCAGTACTTC. The full variable domain, its missing parts supplied by reference TRBV29-1 and TRBJ2-5, is SAVISQKPSRDICQRGTSLTIQCQVDSQVTMMFWYRQQPGQSLTLIATANQGSEATYESGFVIDKFPISRPNLTFSTLTVSNMSPEDSSIYLCSVGLLAGQETQYFGPGTRLLVL.

The J gene is TRBJ1-2, the V gene TRBV29-1; 12 bases align to TRBD1. The germline V gene has CDR1 SQVTM and CDR2 ANQGSEA. With 4 bases clipped from V and 5 bases from J, the junction kept 8 bases outside the gene matches. The CDR3 runs to 15 residues. DNA of the CDR3: TGCAGCGTTGGGGACAGGGGGCGGGTCCCTTATGGCTACACCTTC. This sequence encodes CSVGDRGRVPYGYTF.